This TCR beta chain comes out of a study of T-cell memory formation after mild COVID-19. Study results and limitations: CD4/CD8 balance held among clones contracting day 15 to 85, and later expanders leaned CD4+. Pre-infection memory held some responding clones, suggesting pre-existing cross-reactive T cells responded. SARS-CoV-2 specificity of second-wave clones peaking day 37 was unconfirmed.

This CDR3 is built from 14 residues. Germline assignment: CDR1 MNHEY and CDR2 SVGEGT. V was clipped by 7 bases and J by 4 bases, with 13 bases between them. Using constant-segment primers, 5'RACE produced TCR alpha and TCR beta cDNA libraries carrying sample barcodes and UMIs. TCRdb ran MiXCR on the 5' RACE reads and lists one entry per CDR3 protein. The sample has about 350,000 distinct CDR3 sequences; approximately 13% are singletons. As for this clonotype: The antigen is undetermined.

The chain recombines TRBV6-2 or TRBV6-3 with TRBJ2-2, with D tentatively TRBD2 (7 bases). This receptor was taken from a man aged 18 to 30 who had mild COVID-19 (a few samples of this study predate the infection). Cell type and time point are not known. Sequenced material: PBMCs or a T cell subset sorted from them (not recorded which). The CDR3 nucleotides are TGTGCCAGCAAGGGGGGGGCTTTCACCGGGGAGCTGTTTTTT. As protein: CASKGGAFTGELFF.